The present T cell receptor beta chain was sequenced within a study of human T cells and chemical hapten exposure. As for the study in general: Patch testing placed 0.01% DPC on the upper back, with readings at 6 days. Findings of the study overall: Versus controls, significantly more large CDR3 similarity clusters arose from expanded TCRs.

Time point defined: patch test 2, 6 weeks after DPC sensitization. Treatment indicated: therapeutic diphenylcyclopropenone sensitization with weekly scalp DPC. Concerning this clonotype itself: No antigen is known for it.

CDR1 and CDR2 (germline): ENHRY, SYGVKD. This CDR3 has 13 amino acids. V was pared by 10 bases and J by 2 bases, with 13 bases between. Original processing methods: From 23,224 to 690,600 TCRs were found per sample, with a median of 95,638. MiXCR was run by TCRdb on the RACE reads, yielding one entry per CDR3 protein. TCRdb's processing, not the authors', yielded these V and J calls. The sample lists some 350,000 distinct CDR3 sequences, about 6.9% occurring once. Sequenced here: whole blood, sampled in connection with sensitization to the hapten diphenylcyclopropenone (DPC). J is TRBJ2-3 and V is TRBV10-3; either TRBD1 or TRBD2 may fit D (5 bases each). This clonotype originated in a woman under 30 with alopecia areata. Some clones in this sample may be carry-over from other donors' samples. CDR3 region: CATHPGLTDTQYF. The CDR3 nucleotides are TGTGCCACCCATCCGGGGCTCACAGATACGCAGTATTTT.